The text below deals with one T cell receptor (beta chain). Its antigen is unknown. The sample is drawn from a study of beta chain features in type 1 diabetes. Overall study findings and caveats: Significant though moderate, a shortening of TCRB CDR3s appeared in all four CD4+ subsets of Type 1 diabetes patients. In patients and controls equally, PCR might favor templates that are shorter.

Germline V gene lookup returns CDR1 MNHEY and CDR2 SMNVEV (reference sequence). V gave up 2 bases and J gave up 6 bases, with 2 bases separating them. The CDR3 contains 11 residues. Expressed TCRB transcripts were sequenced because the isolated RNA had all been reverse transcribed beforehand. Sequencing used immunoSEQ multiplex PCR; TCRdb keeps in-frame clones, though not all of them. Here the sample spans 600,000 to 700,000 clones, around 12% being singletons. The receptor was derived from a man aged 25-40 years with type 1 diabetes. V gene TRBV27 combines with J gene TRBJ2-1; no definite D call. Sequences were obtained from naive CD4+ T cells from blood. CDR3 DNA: TGTGCCAGCAGTTTACGCAATGAGCAGTTCTTC. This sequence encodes CASSLRNEQFF.